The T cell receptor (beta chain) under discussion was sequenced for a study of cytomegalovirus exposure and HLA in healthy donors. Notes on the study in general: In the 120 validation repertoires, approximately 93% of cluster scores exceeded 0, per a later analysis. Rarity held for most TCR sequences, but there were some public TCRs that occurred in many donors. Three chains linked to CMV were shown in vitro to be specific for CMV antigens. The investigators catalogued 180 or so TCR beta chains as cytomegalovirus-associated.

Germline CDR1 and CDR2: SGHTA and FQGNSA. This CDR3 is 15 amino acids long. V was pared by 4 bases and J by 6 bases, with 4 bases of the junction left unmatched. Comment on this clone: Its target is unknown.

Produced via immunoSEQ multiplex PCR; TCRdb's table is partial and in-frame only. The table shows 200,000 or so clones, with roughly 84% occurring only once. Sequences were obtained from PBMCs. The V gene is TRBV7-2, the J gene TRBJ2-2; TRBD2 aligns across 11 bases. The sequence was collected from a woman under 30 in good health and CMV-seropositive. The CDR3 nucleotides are TGTGCCAGCAGCTCCCGACTAGCGGGGCCCGGGGAGCTGTTTTTT. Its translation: CASSSRLAGPGELFF.